This TCR beta chain was found in a study of T cell responses to AZD1222 COVID-19 vaccine. General study points: Targeting of unmutated variant regions was reportedly seen in nearly half of spike-specific TCRs. Dominant at 160-218 and 743-854, vaccine-associated CD4 TCRs also spanned spike. Only a handful of AZD1222 recipients, six or seven in all, had baseline seropositivity.

Concerning this clone itself: Its antigen is still unknown.

Assay: immunoSEQ multiplex PCR; the TCRdb copy retains only in-frame clones and omits some. The sample yields about 120,000 clones, roughly 90% seen once. The source of this sequence is an adult in good health. The sample in question was peripheral blood, obtained on day 0 of AZD1222 vaccination.

CDR3 sequence: CASSFRAGGVEQFF. The CDR3 region has the DNA TGTGCCAGCAGCTTTAGAGCGGGAGGAGTTGAGCAGTTCTTC. This chain connects TRBV7-2 to TRBJ2-1; 9 bases fit TRBD2. With V trimmed by 3 bases and J by 9 bases, 6 bases remained unmatched. Germline-derived CDR1 and CDR2 are SGHTA and FQGNSA. This CDR3 region has 14 residues.